Detailed here is one T cell receptor beta chain. What it recognizes is unknown. Sequenced by immunoSEQ multiplex PCR; TCRdb stores in-frame clones only, minus some. The repertoire includes around 2.5 million clones, approximately 93% of them detected once, and 0.36% sits in the top ten. The source of the sample is a study of shared clonotypes between healthy human individuals. Study-level results: Unshared clonotypes carried lower generation probabilities than those common to all four donors. Among a few donors, 4.5% to 5.5% of naive CD4 clonotypes were found in common.

V lost 0 bases and J lost 8, with 10 bases in between. Germline CDR1 is SQVTM and CDR2 is ANQGSEA. The CDR3 has 13 amino acids. Sample: naive CD4+ T cells from PBMCs. Specified subset: CD45RA+ positively selected. The TCR originated in a young man in good health. Some clones in this sample may be carry-over from other donors' samples. The chain recombines TRBV29-1 with TRBJ2-2; no clear D. The CDR3 coding sequence is TGCAGCGTTGAAGATCAGATGAGGGGGGAGCTGTTTTTT. Translated: CSVEDQMRGELFF.